The present T cell receptor beta chain was sequenced within a study of Ad26.COV2.S vaccination and SARS-CoV-2 variants. Points from the study as a whole: A substantial breadth of spike-specific CD8+ and CD4+ T cell responses after vaccination has been reported.

As to treatment: roughly 19 received Ad26.COV2.S at low or high dose, single or two shots; roughly five received placebo; per-sample allocation not given. Specimen acquisition occurred on day 63 following the initial vaccine or placebo injection. This clone appeared a single time. Its antigen remains unknown. V lost 2 bases to trimming and J lost 7 bases; unmatched junction nucleotides: 3. Germline assignment: CDR1 LNHDA and CDR2 SQIVND (reference sequence). The CDR3 has 14 amino acids. Profiled with immunoSEQ multiplex PCR; TCRdb holds only in-frame clones, not every one. The sample holds under 550,000 clones, roughly 90% seen once.

The clonotype originates from a person aged 18-60 years who received the Ad26.COV2.S COVID-19 vaccine or a placebo. The sequenced sample was peripheral blood, obtained in a trial of Ad26.COV2.S vaccine versus placebo. The V call is TRBV19, the J call TRBJ2-1, with 9 bases identical to TRBD2. CDR3 nucleotide sequence: TGTGCCAGTAGTATACTAGCGGGGACTAATGAGCAGTTCTTC. Protein product: CASSILAGTNEQFF.